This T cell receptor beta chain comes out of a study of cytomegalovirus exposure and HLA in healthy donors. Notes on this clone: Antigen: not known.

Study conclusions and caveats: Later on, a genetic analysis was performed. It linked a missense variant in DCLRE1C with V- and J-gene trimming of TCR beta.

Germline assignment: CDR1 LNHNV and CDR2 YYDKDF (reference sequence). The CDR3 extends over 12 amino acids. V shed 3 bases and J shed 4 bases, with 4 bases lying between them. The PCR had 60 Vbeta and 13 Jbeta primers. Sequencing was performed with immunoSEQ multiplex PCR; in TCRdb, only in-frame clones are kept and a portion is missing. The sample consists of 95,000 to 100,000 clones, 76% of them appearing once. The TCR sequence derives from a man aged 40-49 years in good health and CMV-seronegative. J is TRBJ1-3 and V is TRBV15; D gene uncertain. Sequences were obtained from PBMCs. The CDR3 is CATSRAGNTIYF. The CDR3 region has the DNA TGTGCCACCAGCAGGGCAGGAAACACCATATATTTT.